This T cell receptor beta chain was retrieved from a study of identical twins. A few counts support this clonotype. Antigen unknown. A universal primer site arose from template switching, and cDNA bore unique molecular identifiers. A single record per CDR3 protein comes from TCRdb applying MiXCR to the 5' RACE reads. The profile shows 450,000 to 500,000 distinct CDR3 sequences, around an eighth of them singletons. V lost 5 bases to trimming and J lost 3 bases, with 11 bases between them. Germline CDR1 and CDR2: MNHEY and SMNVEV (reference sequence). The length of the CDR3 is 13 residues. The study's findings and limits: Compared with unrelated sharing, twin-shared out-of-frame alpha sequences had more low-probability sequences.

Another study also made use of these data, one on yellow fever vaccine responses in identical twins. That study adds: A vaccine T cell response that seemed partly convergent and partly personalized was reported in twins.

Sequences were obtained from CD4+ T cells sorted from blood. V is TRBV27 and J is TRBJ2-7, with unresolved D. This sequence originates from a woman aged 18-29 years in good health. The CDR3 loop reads CASSLSTLYEQYF. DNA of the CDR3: TGTGCCAGCAGTCTTTCGACCCTCTACGAGCAGTACTTC.